A selection of T cell receptor beta chains follows, all from one sample in a study of blood T cell repertoires in COVID-19. Produced via immunoSEQ multiplex PCR; TCRdb's table is partial and in-frame only. The table records 150,000 to 200,000 clones, around 80% of them present only once. The specimen sequenced was peripheral blood. All receptors derive from a woman of 80 years or more with COVID-19, enrolled during active disease. Both conserved end residues are part of each CDR3. The D gene is left open where the match is weak. A row's size may be missing; if present it is once, few, many or a size class.

v_call	d_call	j_call	clone_size	cdr3_nt	cdr3_aa
TRBV6-6	TRBD1	TRBJ2-1	few	TGTGCCAGCAGCCCGACAGGGCGTTACAATGAGCAGTTCTTC	CASSPTGRYNEQFF
TRBV7-8	TRBD2	TRBJ2-3	-	TGTGCCAGCAGCTCAACGCCCAGCGGGGGGGTAAAGAAAGATACGCAGTATTTT	CASSSTPSGGVKKDTQYF
TRBV7-2	-	TRBJ1-2	few	TGTGCCAGCAGCTCCGGGGGACTGCATTATGGCTACACCTTC	CASSSGGLHYGYTF
TRBV5-4	-	TRBJ1-2	few	TGTGCCAGCACTCAGGTGGAGGGTGACTATGGCTACACCTTC	CASTQVEGDYGYTF
TRBV4-3	-	TRBJ1-3	-	TGCGCCAGCAGCCAAGGGAGGAGCTCTGGAAACACCATATATTTT	CASSQGRSSGNTIYF
TRBV4-1	TRBD2	TRBJ2-5	once	TGCGCCAGCAGCCAAGACTTACCTAGCGGGGGGGAGACCCAGTACTTC	CASSQDLPSGGETQYF
TRBV7-2	TRBD2	TRBJ2-2	-	TGTGCCAGCAGCTTACTTGCCGGGGGAGGGCCGAACACCGGGGAGCTGTTTTTT	CASSLLAGGGPNTGELFF
TRBV28	-	TRBJ1-1	-	TGTGCCAGCAGTTTATGGGACAGCACACGGATGAACACTGAAGCTTTCTTT	CASSLWDSTRMNTEAFF
TRBV5-6	TRBD2	TRBJ2-3	once	TGTGCCAGCAGCCTCTGGACTAGCGGGAGACCAAGCACAGATACGCAGTATTTT	CASSLWTSGRPSTDTQYF
TRBV11-2	TRBD2	TRBJ2-1	-	TGTGCCAGCAGCCCCGAAGCGGGGGGGTATTTGAATGAGCAGTTCTTC	CASSPEAGGYLNEQFF
TRBV9	-	TRBJ2-5	once	TGTGCCAGCAGCCCCCCGGGGGACCCCCAAGAGACCCAGTACTTC	CASSPPGDPQETQYF
TRBV6-5	TRBD1	TRBJ2-3	-	TGTGCCAGCAGTTCCACAGGGGGCTTAACAGATACGCAGTATTTT	CASSSTGGLTDTQYF
TRBV28	TRBD2	TRBJ2-1	-	TGTGCCAGCAGTGGTGCGGGACTAGCGGGAGATGAGCAGTTCTTC	CASSGAGLAGDEQFF
TRBV4-1	TRBD2	TRBJ2-1	-	TGCGCCAGCAGCCAAGCCACTAGCGGGAGTATCTACAATGAGCAGTTCTTC	CASSQATSGSIYNEQFF
TRBV19	TRBD1	TRBJ1-1	many	TGTGCCAGTAGCCCCTTCTTACAGGGGGCGAAGACTGAAGCTTTCTTT	CASSPFLQGAKTEAFF
TRBV4-3	-	TRBJ2-3	-	TGCGCCAGCAGCCCCCGGAGGAGCACAGATACGCAGTATTTT	CASSPRRSTDTQYF
TRBV7-2	TRBD1	TRBJ2-2	-	TGTGCCAGCAGCCCGGACAGGGCAGGGGGGGAGCTGTTTTTT	CASSPDRAGGELFF
TRBV5-6	TRBD1	TRBJ1-2	-	TGTGCCAGCAGCCCCAGGGGGGTCTTAGTGCGTGGCTACACCTTC	CASSPRGVLVRGYTF
TRBV7-9	-	TRBJ2-7	-	TGTGCCAGCAGCTTAAGTGGGAGCTCCTACGAGCAGTACTTC	CASSLSGSSYEQYF
TRBV28	TRBD2	TRBJ2-5	-	TGTGCCAGCGCCCCTAGCGGGAGGCTGGGAGAGACCCAGTACTTC	CASAPSGRLGETQYF
TRBV6-2/TRBV6-3	TRBD1	TRBJ1-5	once	TGTGCCAGCAGTGACCCCGGGACAGGGCTTCAGCCCCAGCATTTT	CASSDPGTGLQPQHF
TRBV5-1	TRBD2	TRBJ2-2	-	TGCGCCAGCAGCACTAGCGGGAGTACCGGGGAGCTGTTTTTT	CASSTSGSTGELFF
TRBV4-1	-	TRBJ2-2	-	TGCGCCAGCAGCCAAGTAGGAGACACCGGGGAGCTGTTTTTT	CASSQVGDTGELFF
TRBV3-1/TRBV3-2	TRBD2	TRBJ2-7	-	TGTGCCAGCAGCCAAGGCAGCGGGGTTAGCTCCTACGAGCAGTACTTC	CASSQGSGVSSYEQYF
TRBV29-1	-	TRBJ2-1	-	TGCAGCGTTGAAGGTAGGAGGGACTCCTACAATGAGCAGTTCTTC	CSVEGRRDSYNEQFF
TRBV4-1	-	TRBJ2-1	-	TGCGCCAGCAGCCAAGACCCTAGCTATGAGCAGTTCTTC	CASSQDPSYEQFF
TRBV15	-	TRBJ2-1	-	TGTGCCACCAGCCCGCGGTCGAGCTACAATGAGCAGTTCTTC	CATSPRSSYNEQFF
TRBV19	-	TRBJ1-2	-	TGTGCCAGTAGTATAGTTCGGGATACAGGGATTAACTATGGCTACACCTTC	CASSIVRDTGINYGYTF
TRBV2	TRBD1	TRBJ2-5	-	TGTGCCAGCAGTGAGGGGACAGGGGCGGAGACCCAGTACTTC	CASSEGTGAETQYF
TRBV11-2	TRBD2	TRBJ2-5	-	TGTGCCAGCAGCTTAGGGGCCCTAGCGGAGCAAGAGACCCAGTACTTC	CASSLGALAEQETQYF
TRBV14	-	TRBJ2-7	-	TGTGCCAGCAGCTCCGGCTACGAGCAGTACTTC	CASSSGYEQYF
TRBV5-4	TRBD1	TRBJ1-2	once	TGTGCCAGCAGCTCCCGACAGGGTGCAGACTATGGCTACACCTTC	CASSSRQGADYGYTF
TRBV19	-	TRBJ2-2	-	TGTGCCAGTAGTAGCGCAGGGGACACCGGGGAGCTGTTTTTT	CASSSAGDTGELFF
TRBV10-3	TRBD1	TRBJ2-1	-	TGTGCCATCAGTGAAGGGTCTGGAGGTGACAGGGGGGAGTACAATGAGCAGTTCTTC	CAISEGSGGDRGEYNEQFF
TRBV9	TRBD1	TRBJ1-4	-	TGTGCCAGCAGCACCCCGGACAGGGCTAATGAAAAACTGTTTTTT	CASSTPDRANEKLFF
TRBV28	-	TRBJ2-3	-	TGTGCCAGCAGTTTTTGGGCAGGGGGGTTATCAGATACGCAGTATTTT	CASSFWAGGLSDTQYF
TRBV7-6	TRBD2	TRBJ2-1	-	TGTGCCAGCAGCTTAGGTGGGCTAGCGGGTAACAATGAGCAGTTCTTC	CASSLGGLAGNNEQFF
TRBV5-1	TRBD2	TRBJ2-3	few	TGCGCCAGCAGCTTGAAACTAGCGGGACGCACAGATACGCAGTATTTT	CASSLKLAGRTDTQYF
TRBV6-5	TRBD1	TRBJ2-7	-	TGTGCCAGCAATAGGGACAGGGCCTCCTACGAGCAGTACTTC	CASNRDRASYEQYF
TRBV16	-	TRBJ1-5	many	TGTGCCAGCAGCCTCCCCGGAGGGAGTCAGCCCCAGCATTTT	CASSLPGGSQPQHF
TRBV2	TRBD1	TRBJ2-7	-	TGTGCCAGCAGCCGGGACAGTTACTCCTACGAGCAGTACTTC	CASSRDSYSYEQYF
TRBV18	-	TRBJ2-7	-	TGTGCCAGCTCACGCGGGTCCTACGAGCAGTACTTC	CASSRGSYEQYF
TRBV11-3	TRBD1	TRBJ1-6	-	TGTGCCAGCAGCTTAGGACAGGGCGAGGGGAAGTCCCTCCACTTT	CASSLGQGEGKSLHF
TRBV19	TRBD2	TRBJ2-7	-	TGTGCCAGTAGTAGGCGACTAGCGGGTTCCTACGAGCAGTACTTC	CASSRRLAGSYEQYF
TRBV4-1	-	TRBJ1-2	-	TGCGCCAGCAGCCAAGAGCCCTTTGAGCCCCGATATGGCTACACCTTC	CASSQEPFEPRYGYTF
TRBV2	-	TRBJ2-3	-	TGTGCCAGCCGGCCCAGGGCATTCACGCAGTATTTT	CASRPRAFTQYF
TRBV30	-	TRBJ1-2	-	TGTGCCTGGACGGGGGGTCTGGGCTATGGCTACACCTTC	CAWTGGLGYGYTF
TRBV27	TRBD2	TRBJ2-1	few	TGTGCCAGCAGTCCACACCTCGGACTAGCGGGAGTCAATGAGCAGTTCTTC	CASSPHLGLAGVNEQFF
TRBV3-1/TRBV3-2	-	TRBJ1-2	few	TGTGCCAGCAGCTCGGGGTATGGCTACACCTTC	CASSSGYGYTF
TRBV10-3	-	TRBJ2-1	-	TGTGCCATCAGTGAGTCGAATTCGAGGGAGCAGTTCTTC	CAISESNSREQFF
TRBV28	-	TRBJ2-1	-	TGTGCCAGCAGTTTACCGGGCAGCGGCACTTACAATGAGCAGTTCTTC	CASSLPGSGTYNEQFF
TRBV24-1	TRBD1	TRBJ2-6	-	TGTGCCACCAGTGACTCTACAGGGGCCTCTGGGGCCAACGTCCTGACTTTC	CATSDSTGASGANVLTF
TRBV11-3	TRBD2	TRBJ2-1	-	TGTGCCAGCAGCCTCGGACTAGCGGGAGTAGATGAGCAGTTCTTC	CASSLGLAGVDEQFF
TRBV5-1	-	TRBJ2-3	-	TGCGCCAGCAGCTTGGGGCTAGTCCGGGCAGATACGCAGTATTTT	CASSLGLVRADTQYF
TRBV4-2	-	TRBJ2-5	-	TGTGCCAGCAGCCACGTGGGCCAGGAAGAGACCCAGTACTTC	CASSHVGQEETQYF
TRBV24-1	-	TRBJ2-5	-	TGTGCCACCAGTCAAATACAGGGAAACCAAGAGACCCAGTACTTC	CATSQIQGNQETQYF
TRBV25-1	-	TRBJ1-5	-	TGTGCCAGCAGTAACGGGAAGGGTAATCAGCCCCAGCATTTT	CASSNGKGNQPQHF
TRBV18	TRBD1	TRBJ2-1	-	TGTGCCAGCTCACCACCCAACAGGGGGGATTACAATGAGCAGTTCTTC	CASSPPNRGDYNEQFF
TRBV4-2	TRBD1	TRBJ2-7	few	TGTGCCAGCAGCCAAGAATTTGGGACAGCCTACGAGCAGTACTTC	CASSQEFGTAYEQYF